The TCR beta chain described here comes from a study of OX40 agonist ivuxolimab in advanced cancers. Study details: Of the patients, three showed partial responses, one with hepatocellular carcinoma and two with cutaneous melanoma.

After removal of 0 bases from V and 4 bases from J, the junction contained 5 bases not matched to a gene. The CDR3 consists of 15 residues. The V gene's germline CDR1 is WSHSY and CDR2 SAAADI. Repertoires were generated with immunoSEQ multiplex PCR, while TCRdb's copy carries only in-frame clones and drops some. The repertoire holds about 10,000 clones, with 80% to 90% as singletons. The sample here was CD4+ or CD8+ T cells sorted from blood, taken in a trial of the OX40 agonist ivuxolimab. The chain uses TRBV10-2 and TRBJ2-5; TRBD2 aligns across 7 bases. The TCR originated in an adult with an advanced solid tumor such as melanoma, head and neck, liver or kidney cancer. CDR3: CASSESKGGGETQYF. The CDR3 DNA reads as TGCGCCAGCAGTGAGTCTAAGGGCGGGGGAGAGACCCAGTACTTC.